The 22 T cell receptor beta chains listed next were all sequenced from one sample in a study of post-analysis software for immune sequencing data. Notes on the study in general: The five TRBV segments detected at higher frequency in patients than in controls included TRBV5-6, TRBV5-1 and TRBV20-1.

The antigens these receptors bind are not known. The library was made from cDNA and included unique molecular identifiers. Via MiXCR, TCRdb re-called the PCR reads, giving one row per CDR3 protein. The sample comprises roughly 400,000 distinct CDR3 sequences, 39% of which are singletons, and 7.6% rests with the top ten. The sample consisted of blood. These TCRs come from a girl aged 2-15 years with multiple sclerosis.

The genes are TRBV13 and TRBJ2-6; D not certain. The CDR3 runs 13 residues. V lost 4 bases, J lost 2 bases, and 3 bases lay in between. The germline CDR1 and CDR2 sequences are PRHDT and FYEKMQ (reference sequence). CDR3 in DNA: TGTGCCAGCAGCTCGGCTGGGGCCAACGTCCTGACTTTC. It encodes CASSSAGANVLTF.

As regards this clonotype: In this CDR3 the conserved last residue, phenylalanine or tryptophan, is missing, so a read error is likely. The chain's CDR3 is CASKGRRGNEQFC. The CDR3 bases are TGTGCCAGCAAGGGACGGCGGGGCAATGAGCAGTTCTGC. The chain recombines TRBV6-6 with TRBJ2-1; D perhaps matches TRBD2 (6 bases). This CDR3 has 13 residues. Germline V CDR1 and CDR2: MNHNY, SVGAGI (reference sequence). V gave up 7 bases and J gave up 6 bases, with 13 bases separating them.

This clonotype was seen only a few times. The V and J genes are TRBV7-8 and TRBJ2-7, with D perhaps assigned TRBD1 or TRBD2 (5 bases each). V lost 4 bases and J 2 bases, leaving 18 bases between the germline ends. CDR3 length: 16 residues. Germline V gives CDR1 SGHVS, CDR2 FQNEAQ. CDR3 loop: CASSSGAGHETYEQYF. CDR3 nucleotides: TGTGCCAGCAGCTCCGGGGCAGGACATGAAACCTACGAGCAGTACTTC.

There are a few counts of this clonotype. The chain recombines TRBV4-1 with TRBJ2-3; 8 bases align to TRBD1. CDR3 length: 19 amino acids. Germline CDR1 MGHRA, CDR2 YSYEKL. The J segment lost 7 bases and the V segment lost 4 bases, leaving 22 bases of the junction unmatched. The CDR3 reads CASSPRDRPFPGVHHTQYF. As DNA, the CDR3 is TGCGCCAGCAGCCCCCGGGACAGGCCATTCCCCGGGGTACATCATACGCAGTATTTT.

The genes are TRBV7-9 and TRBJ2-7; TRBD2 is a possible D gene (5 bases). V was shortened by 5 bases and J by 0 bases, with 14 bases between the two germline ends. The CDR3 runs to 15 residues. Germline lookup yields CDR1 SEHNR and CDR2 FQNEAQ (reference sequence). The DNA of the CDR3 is TGTGCCAGCAGCCGTCAGGTAGGAGGCTCCTACGAGCAGTACTTC. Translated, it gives CASSRQVGGSYEQYF.

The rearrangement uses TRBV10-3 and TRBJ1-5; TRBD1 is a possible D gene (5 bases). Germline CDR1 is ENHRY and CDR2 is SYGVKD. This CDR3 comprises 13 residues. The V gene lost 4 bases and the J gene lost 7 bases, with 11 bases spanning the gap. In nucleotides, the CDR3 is TGTGCCATCAGTGCCGGGGGGTGGCAGCCCCAGCATTTT. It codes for CAISAGGWQPQHF.

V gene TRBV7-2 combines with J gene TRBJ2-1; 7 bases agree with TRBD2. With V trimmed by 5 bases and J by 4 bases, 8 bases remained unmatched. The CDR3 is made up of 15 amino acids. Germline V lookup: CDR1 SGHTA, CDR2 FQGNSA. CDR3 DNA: TGTGCCAGCAGCCCCTTGGGGGGGAGGTACAATGAGCAGTTCTTC. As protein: CASSPLGGRYNEQFF.

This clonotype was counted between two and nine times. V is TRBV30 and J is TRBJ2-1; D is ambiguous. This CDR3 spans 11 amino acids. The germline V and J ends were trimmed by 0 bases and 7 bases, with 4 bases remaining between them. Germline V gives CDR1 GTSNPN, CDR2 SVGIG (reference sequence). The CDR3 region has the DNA TGTGCCTGGAGTGTTCGGAATGAGCAGTTCTTC. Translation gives CAWSVRNEQFF.

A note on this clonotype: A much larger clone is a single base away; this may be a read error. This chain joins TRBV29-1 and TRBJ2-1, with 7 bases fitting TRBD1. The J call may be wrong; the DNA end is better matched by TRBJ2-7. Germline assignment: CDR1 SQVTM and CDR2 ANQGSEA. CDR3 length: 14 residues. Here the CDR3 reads CSVAETGYYNEQYF. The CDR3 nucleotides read TGCAGCGTTGCGGAGACAGGGTACTACAATGAGCAGTACTTC.

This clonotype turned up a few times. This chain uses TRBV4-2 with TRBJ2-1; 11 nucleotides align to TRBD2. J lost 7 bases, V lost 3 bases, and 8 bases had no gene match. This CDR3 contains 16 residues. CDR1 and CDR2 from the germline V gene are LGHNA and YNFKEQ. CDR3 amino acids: CASSQPGLAAKNEQFF. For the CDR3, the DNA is TGTGCCAGCAGCCAGCCGGGACTAGCGGCCAAAAATGAGCAGTTCTTC.

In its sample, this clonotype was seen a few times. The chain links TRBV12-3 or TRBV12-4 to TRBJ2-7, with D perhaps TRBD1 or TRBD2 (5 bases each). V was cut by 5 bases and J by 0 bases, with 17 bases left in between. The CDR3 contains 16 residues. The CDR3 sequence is CASSDPGRTSSYEQYF. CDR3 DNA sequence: TGTGCCAGCAGTGATCCGGGACGGACTTCCTCCTACGAGCAGTACTTC.

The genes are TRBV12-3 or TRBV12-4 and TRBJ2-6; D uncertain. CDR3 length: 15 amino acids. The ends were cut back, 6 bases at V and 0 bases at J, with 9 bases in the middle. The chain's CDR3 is CASRRTFSGANVLTF. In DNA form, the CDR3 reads TGTGCCAGCAGACGGACCTTCTCTGGGGCCAACGTCCTGACTTTC.

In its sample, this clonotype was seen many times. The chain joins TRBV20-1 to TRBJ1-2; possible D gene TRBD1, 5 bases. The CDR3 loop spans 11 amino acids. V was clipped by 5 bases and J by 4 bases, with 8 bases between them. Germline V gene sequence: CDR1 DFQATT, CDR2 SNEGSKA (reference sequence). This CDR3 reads CSARDSYGYTF. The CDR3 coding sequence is TGCAGTGCTCGTGACAGCTATGGCTACACCTTC.

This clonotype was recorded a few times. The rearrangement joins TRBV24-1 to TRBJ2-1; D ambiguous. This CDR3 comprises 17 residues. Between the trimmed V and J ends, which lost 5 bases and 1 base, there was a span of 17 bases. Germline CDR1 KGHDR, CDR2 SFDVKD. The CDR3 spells CATSGPRSLRSYNEQFF. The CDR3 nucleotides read TGTGCCACCAGTGGACCAAGGTCTTTGAGGTCCTACAATGAGCAGTTCTTC.

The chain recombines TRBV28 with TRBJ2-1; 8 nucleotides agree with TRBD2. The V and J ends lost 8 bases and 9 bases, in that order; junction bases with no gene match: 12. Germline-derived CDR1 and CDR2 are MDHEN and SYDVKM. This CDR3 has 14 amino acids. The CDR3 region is CASRGLADIGEQFF. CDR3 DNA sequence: TGTGCCAGCCGAGGACTAGCCGACATAGGTGAGCAGTTCTTC. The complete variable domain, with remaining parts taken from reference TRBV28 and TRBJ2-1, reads DVKVTQSSRYLVKRTGEKVFLECVQDMDHENMFWYRQDPGLGLRLIYFSYDVKMKEKGDIPEGYSVSREKKERFSLILESASTNQTSMYLCASRGLADIGEQFFGPGTRLTVL.

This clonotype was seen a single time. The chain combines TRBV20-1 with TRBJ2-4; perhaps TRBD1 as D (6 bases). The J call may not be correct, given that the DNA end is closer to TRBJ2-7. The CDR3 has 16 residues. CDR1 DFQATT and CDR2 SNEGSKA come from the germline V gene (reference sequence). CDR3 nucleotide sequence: TGCAGTGCTAGAGTTACAGGGTCCCCGAATTCCTACGAGCAGTACTTC. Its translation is CSARVTGSPNSYEQYF.

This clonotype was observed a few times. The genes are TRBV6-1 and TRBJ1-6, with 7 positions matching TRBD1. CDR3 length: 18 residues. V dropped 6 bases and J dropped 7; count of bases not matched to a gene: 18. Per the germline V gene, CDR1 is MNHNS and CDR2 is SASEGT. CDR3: CASRNYFTGTVLNSPLHF. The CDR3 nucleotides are TGTGCCAGCAGAAACTACTTCACCGGGACAGTCCTAAATTCACCCCTCCACTTT.

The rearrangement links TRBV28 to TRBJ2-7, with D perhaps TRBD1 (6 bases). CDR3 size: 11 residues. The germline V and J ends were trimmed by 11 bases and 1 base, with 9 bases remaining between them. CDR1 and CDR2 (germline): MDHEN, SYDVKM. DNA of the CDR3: TGTGCCGCAACAGGGTCCTACGAGCAGTACTTC. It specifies CAATGSYEQYF. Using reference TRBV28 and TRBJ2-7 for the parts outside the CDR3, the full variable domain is DVKVTQSSRYLVKRTGEKVFLECVQDMDHENMFWYRQDPGLGLRLIYFSYDVKMKEKGDIPEGYSVSREKKERFSLILESASTNQTSMYLCAATGSYEQYFGPGTRLTVT.

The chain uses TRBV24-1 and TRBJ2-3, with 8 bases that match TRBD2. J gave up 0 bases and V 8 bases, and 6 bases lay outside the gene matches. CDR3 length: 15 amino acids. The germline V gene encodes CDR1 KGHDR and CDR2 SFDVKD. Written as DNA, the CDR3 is TGTGCCACCATGCGGACGGGGGGGAGCACAGATACGCAGTATTTT. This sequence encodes CATMRTGGSTDTQYF.

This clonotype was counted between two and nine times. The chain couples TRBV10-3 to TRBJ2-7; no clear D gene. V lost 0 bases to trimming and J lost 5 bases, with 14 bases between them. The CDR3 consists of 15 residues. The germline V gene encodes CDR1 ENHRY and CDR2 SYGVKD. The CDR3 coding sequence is TGTGCCATCAGTGAGTCGGTGATCGCCGCGGACGAGCAGTACTTC. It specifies CAISESVIAADEQYF.

The CDR3 nucleotides read TGTGCCAGCAATCCGACGGGAGATACGCAGTATTTT. It yields the protein CASNPTGDTQYF. This chain uses TRBV28 with TRBJ2-3; no definite D call. The length of the CDR3 is 12 residues. Germline V gene sequence: CDR1 MDHEN, CDR2 SYDVKM. Trimming took 7 bases from V and 5 from J, leaving 10 bases between them.

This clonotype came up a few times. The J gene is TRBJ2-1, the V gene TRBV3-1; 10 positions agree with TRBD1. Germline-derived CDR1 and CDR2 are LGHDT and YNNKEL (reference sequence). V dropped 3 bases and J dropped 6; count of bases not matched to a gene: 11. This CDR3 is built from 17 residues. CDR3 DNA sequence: TGTGCCAGCAGCCAGCGGGACAGGGGAGGTCGTCGCAATGAGCAGTTCTTC. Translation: CASSQRDRGGRRNEQFF.